This TCR beta chain was identified in a study of CD8+CD57+ T cells in acquired aplastic anemia. Study overall: Quantities of DNA derived from sorted CD4+ and CD8+ cells averaged approximately 3 ug.

Concerning this clonotype itself: Its antigen is undetermined.

Patients chosen for sequencing had shown CD8+CD57+ cell expansion by flow cytometry. According to the study, genomic DNA was the template for TCR beta VDJ and CDR3 profiling. In TCRdb, the reads were re-called with MiXCR into one record per CDR3 protein. The sample lists about 160,000 distinct CDR3 sequences; around 48% were seen once. Study-wide points: CD8+ Simpson's diversity did not differ significantly between patients and controls. Patients shared around 30 CD8+ CDR3 sequences with controls.

Sequenced: sorted CD4+, CD8+, or CD8+CD57+ T cells (not recorded which) from PBMCs. The clonotype originates from a human donor with aplastic anemia.

This chain's CDR3 is CASSPSSGSDEQYF. The CDR3 nucleotides are TGTGCCAGCAGCCCCTCTAGCGGGAGCGACGAGCAGTACTTC. This chain connects TRBV7-2 to TRBJ2-7; 10 bases are a match to TRBD2. V lost 5 bases, J lost 5 bases, and 6 bases stayed unmatched. The CDR3 runs 14 residues. Germline V lookup: CDR1 SGHTA, CDR2 FQGNSA.